This TCR beta chain was captured by sequencing in a study of blood T cells in healthy people across ages. The study, taken as a whole, reports: A conclusive naive versus antigen-experienced comparison was prevented by the unsorted PBMCs.

V lost 3 bases to trimming and J lost 2 bases, with 11 bases between them. The CDR3 extends over 16 amino acids. A sample-barcoded 5' primer and a J-beta primer mix were used in a second PCR of roughly 7 to 12 cycles. TCRdb called the 5' RACE reads again in MiXCR, with one record for every CDR3 protein. The sample lists roughly 800,000 distinct CDR3 sequences; nearly 60% were seen once. This clonotype appeared a few times. Its antigen is not known. Sample: blood. The sequence came from a man aged 25 to 45 in good health. The chain combines TRBV12-3 or TRBV12-4 with TRBJ2-6; perhaps TRBD2 as D (6 bases). CDR3 nucleotides: TGTGCCAGCAGTTTTGGGGGAGGAACTGGGGCCAACGTCCTGACTTTC. Encoded protein: CASSFGGGTGANVLTF.